The source of this TCR beta chain is a study of tumor-infiltrating lymphocytes in primary liver carcinoma. For the study at large: The five patients, who were men and women, ranged in age from 30 to 69 years.

Overall study results and limits: Blood trailed tumors significantly in top-250-clone fraction (p = 0.039). Less overlap was seen in tumor-adjacent and tumor-blood pairs than in tumor region pairs.

The CDR3 totals 15 residues. In germline, CDR1 is MNHEY, CDR2 SVGEGT. Details on this clonotype: Its specificity is unknown. The junction shows a germline mismatch at one end, possibly a read error.

Priming with a constant-region primer yielded TCR beta cDNA from 500 ng total RNA. Sequencing libraries for TCR beta derived from three nested multiplex PCR rounds that used slightly modified ARM-PCR. Forward primers for TRBV1-TRBV30 and a C-beta reverse primer served the first two PCR rounds, at about 9 cycles each. TCRdb used MiXCR to reprocess the multiplex PCR reads, holding one entry per CDR3 protein. Here the sample spans about 320,000 distinct CDR3 sequences, roughly 60% being singletons. Germline DNA was extracted too, while blood RNA derived from unsorted whole blood. Researchers reported drawing four milliliters of peripheral blood before surgery.

The sequence was collected from a woman aged 25 to 39 with primary liver carcinoma and hepatitis B virus infection. What was sequenced was peripheral blood. This chain joins TRBV6-2 or TRBV6-3 and TRBJ2-7; the match to TRBD2 covers 10 bases. The CDR3 bases are TGCGCCAGCAGCTCCGGGACTAGCGTGAGATACGAGCAGTACTTC. Encoded protein: CASSSGTSVRYEQYF.